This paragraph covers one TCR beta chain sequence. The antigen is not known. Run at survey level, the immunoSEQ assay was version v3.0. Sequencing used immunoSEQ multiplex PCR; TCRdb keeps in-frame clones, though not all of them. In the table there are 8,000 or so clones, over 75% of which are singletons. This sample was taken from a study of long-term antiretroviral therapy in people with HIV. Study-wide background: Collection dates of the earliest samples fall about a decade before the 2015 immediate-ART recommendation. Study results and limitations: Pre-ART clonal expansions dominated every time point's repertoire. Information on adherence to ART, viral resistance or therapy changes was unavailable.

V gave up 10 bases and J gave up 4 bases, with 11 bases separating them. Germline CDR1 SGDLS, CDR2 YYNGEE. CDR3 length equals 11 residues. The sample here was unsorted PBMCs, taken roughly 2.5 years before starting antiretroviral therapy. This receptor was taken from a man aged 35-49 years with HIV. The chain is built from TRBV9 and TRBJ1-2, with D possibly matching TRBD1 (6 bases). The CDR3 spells CASVGAYGYTF. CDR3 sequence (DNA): TGTGCCTCAGTGGGGGCCTATGGCTACACCTTC.